Listed below are T cell receptor beta chains from one sample, sequenced in a study of response to subunit inactivated influenza vaccine. Each CDR3 protein is one row after TCRdb ran MiXCR on the RT-PCR reads. There are 530,000 or so distinct CDR3 sequences in the sample; 12% to 15% occur only once, and 11% lies in the top ten. Source: PBMCs from blood, taken less than 13 days after vaccination. The receptor set was obtained from a man in his fifties who received an inactivated influenza vaccine. The CDR3 runs from the conserved cysteine through the conserved F or W. The D gene is left open where the match is weak. Expanded clones get a size class; other rows say once, few or many, or leave the size out.

length | J | D | size | V | DNA | CDR3
14 | TRBJ1-6 | . | few | TRBV7-2 | TGTGCCAGCAGCTTAAACGGTGCGGGTTCACCCCTCCACTTT | CASSLNGAGSPLHF
12 | TRBJ2-2 | . | . | TRBV29-1 | TGCAGCGTTTCTCCTCCAAACGGGGAGCTGTTTTTT | CSVSPPNGELFF
12 | TRBJ1-2 | TRBD1 | . | TRBV20-1 | TGCAGCATTGGACAGGGTCGTTATGGCTACACCTTC | CSIGQGRYGYTF
19 | TRBJ2-2 | TRBD2 | . | TRBV5-1 | TGCGCCAGCAGCATTCGGACTAGCGGGGGGTTCGCGAACACCGGGGAGCTGTTTTTT | CASSIRTSGGFANTGELFF
12 | TRBJ2-2 | . | many | TRBV9 | TGTGCCAGCAGCGTAGACCCCGGGGAGCTGTTTTTT | CASSVDPGELFF
15 | TRBJ2-1 | TRBD2 | . | TRBV28 | TGTGCCAGCAGAATCGTCTCGGGGGGGCCCTATGAGCAGTTCTTC | CASRIVSGGPYEQFF
13 | TRBJ2-2 | . | few | TRBV6-2/TRBV6-3 | TGTGCCAGCAGTTACTCGATCCACGGGGAGCTGTTTTTT | CASSYSIHGELFF
15 | TRBJ2-7 | . | . | TRBV20-1 | TGCAGTGCTAGCATCCCCCTGGGGGCCAACTACGAGCAGTACTTC | CSASIPLGANYEQYF
16 | TRBJ2-7 | . | many | TRBV7-2 | TGTGCCAGCAGCTTATGGGGGAGAGGGAGCTCCTACGAGCAGTACTTC | CASSLWGRGSSYEQYF
16 | TRBJ2-1 | TRBD2 | . | TRBV5-6 | TGTGCCAGCAGAGCTTCGGAACTAGCGGGGGAAAATGAGCAGTTCTTC | CASRASELAGENEQFF
13 | TRBJ2-3 | . | . | TRBV6-1 | TGTGCCAGCAGACCCCGGTGGGCAGATACGCAGTATTTT | CASRPRWADTQYF
14 | TRBJ1-1 | . | . | TRBV12-3/TRBV12-4 | TGTGCCAGCAGTTTCAATCAGCGGAACACTGAAGCTTTCTTT | CASSFNQRNTEAFF
14 | TRBJ2-3 | TRBD2 | . | TRBV3-1 | TGTGCCAGCAGGGTAGCGGGAGGGCCAGATACGCAGTATTTT | CASRVAGGPDTQYF
12 | TRBJ2-5 | . | . | TRBV20-1 | TGCAGTACCTATCCTAGCGTCCAGACCCAGTACTTC | CSTYPSVQTQYF
15 | TRBJ2-5 | . | . | TRBV21-1 | TGTGCCAGCAGCATCGGGACTAGCGGGCCCAGGACCCAGTACTTC | CASSIGTSGPRTQYF
14 | TRBJ1-1 | TRBD1 | few | TRBV10-3 | TGTGCCATCAGTAACAGGGGACGGAACACTGAAGCTTTCTTT | CAISNRGRNTEAFF
14 | TRBJ1-1 | . | many | TRBV5-1 | TGCGCCAGCAGCTTATTAGGTGGAGGCACTGAAGCTTTCTTT | CASSLLGGGTEAFF
15 | TRBJ2-5 | TRBD1 | . | TRBV5-1 | TGCGCCAGCTTGGCTGGACAGGGGGCTGGGGAGACCCAGTACTTC | CASLAGQGAGETQYF
14 | TRBJ1-5 | . | few | TRBV12-3/TRBV12-4 | TGTGCCAGCAGTTTCAAGACAAACAATCAGCCCCAGCATTTT | CASSFKTNNQPQHF
14 | TRBJ2-7 | . | few | TRBV5-5 | TGTGCCAGCAGCTCTACACTGAACTCCTACGAGCAGTACTTC | CASSSTLNSYEQYF
14 | TRBJ1-3 | . | few | TRBV4-3 | TGCGCCAGCAGCTGGGTGAGCTCTGGAAACACCATATATTTT | CASSWVSSGNTIYF
13 | TRBJ2-2 | . | . | TRBV12-3/TRBV12-4 | TGTGCCAGCACCCTACTAGTAACCGGGGAGCTGTTTTTT | CASTLLVTGELFF
16 | TRBJ2-3 | . | . | TRBV25-1 | TGTGCCAGCAGTGAAATCGGGGTCCCTAGCACAGATACGCAGTATTTT | CASSEIGVPSTDTQYF
16 | TRBJ2-3 | . | . | TRBV29-1 | TGCAGCGTTGAAGATCTTGGGGGAGTGGGGATAAATACGCAGTATTTT | CSVEDLGGVGINTQYF
17 | TRBJ2-3 | TRBD1 | few | TRBV7-9 | TGTGCCAGCAGCTTACTTGGTAGGGGGCAAAGCACAGATACGCAGTATTTT | CASSLLGRGQSTDTQYF
13 | TRBJ2-3 | TRBD1 | few | TRBV20-1 | TGCAGTGCACAAAACAGGGGGCCAGATACGCAGTATTTT | CSAQNRGPDTQYF
12 | TRBJ2-7 | TRBD1 | many | TRBV4-3 | TGCGCCAGCAGCCCAACGACAGGGGCCTTGTACTTC | CASSPTTGALYF
13 | TRBJ1-2 | TRBD1 | many | TRBV12-3/TRBV12-4 | TGTGCCAGCAGTTCAGGGGGCGCCTATGGCTACACCTTC | CASSSGGAYGYTF
16 | TRBJ2-5 | TRBD2 | many | TRBV7-6 | TGTGCCAGCAGCCACGGACTAGCGGGCCGACAAGAGACCCAGTACTTC | CASSHGLAGRQETQYF
16 | TRBJ2-7 | . | many | TRBV3-1 | TGTGCCAGCAGCCAAGATCCCAGACTTTCCTCCTACGAGCAGTACTTC | CASSQDPRLSSYEQYF
11 | TRBJ2-3 | . | . | TRBV29-1 | TGCAGCGGTACAAGCACAGATACGCAGTATTTT | CSGTSTDTQYF
15 | TRBJ2-5 | . | . | TRBV5-1 | TGCGCCAGCAGCCGGCAGGCCTATTCTCAAGAGACCCAGTACTTC | CASSRQAYSQETQYF
13 | TRBJ2-7 | . | . | TRBV11-2 | TGTGCCAGCAGCTCGGTGCGGGGCTACGAGCAGTACTTC | CASSSVRGYEQYF
13 | TRBJ1-6 | TRBD1 | few | TRBV6-1 | TGTGCCAGCGGGAGGGACAGGGATTCACCCCTCCACTTT | CASGRDRDSPLHF
13 | TRBJ2-3 | . | . | TRBV24-1 | TGTGCCACCAGTGACCAAACTAGTTCTACGCAGTATTTT | CATSDQTSSTQYF
13 | TRBJ1-2 | . | few | TRBV7-2 | TGTGCCAGCAGCTTATACTCAGGGGTCGGCTACACCTTC | CASSLYSGVGYTF
14 | TRBJ1-1 | . | few | TRBV20-1 | TGCAGTGCTACCCTGGACGGGGGGAACACTGAAGCTTTCTTT | CSATLDGGNTEAFF
14 | TRBJ1-1 | . | few | TRBV7-6 | TGTGCCAGCAGCTTAGGAGGGGGGCCGGGTGAAGCTTTCTTT | CASSLGGGPGEAFF
15 | TRBJ2-7 | . | once | TRBV7-2 | TGTGCCAGCAGCTCTTCCGGGACTCGCTCCTACGAGCAGTACTTC | CASSSSGTRSYEQYF
13 | TRBJ1-2 | . | many | TRBV2 | TGTGCCAGCAGTGAGGCGGGCCCCTATGGCTACACCTTC | CASSEAGPYGYTF
14 | TRBJ2-7 | . | many | TRBV28 | TGTGCCAGCAGTTTAGCGGGGGCCCGGGGCGAGCAGTACTTC | CASSLAGARGEQYF
14 | TRBJ2-3 | . | few | TRBV12-3/TRBV12-4 | TGTGCCAGCAGTTTTGGGGGGCATGAAGATACGCAGTATTTT | CASSFGGHEDTQYF
13 | TRBJ1-1 | . | many | TRBV9 | TGTGCCAGCAGCGGACATCTGAACACTGAAGCTTTCTTT | CASSGHLNTEAFF
15 | TRBJ2-5 | . | . | TRBV9 | TGTGCCAGCAGCGTAGGTTCCCTCCTGGGGGAGACCCAGTACTTC | CASSVGSLLGETQYF
17 | TRBJ2-7 | TRBD2 | . | TRBV24-1 | TGTGCCACCAGTGATTTGCTTGTGTGGGAGGGCCTTGTCGAGCAGTACTTC | CATSDLLVWEGLVEQYF
18 | TRBJ2-7 | TRBD2 | few | TRBV2 | TGTGCCAGCAGGTTCCAGCGGGAGGGCGCCCGAATTTCCTACGAGCAGTACTTC | CASRFQREGARISYEQYF
15 | TRBJ2-2 | . | few | TRBV5-4 | TGTGCCAGCAGCTTGTCGGGGGCCCCGGGTCGGGAGCTGTTTTTT | CASSLSGAPGRELFF
13 | TRBJ2-1 | TRBD2 | many | TRBV15 | TGTGCCACCAGCAGCCTGGGAGGGTCGAGGCAGTTCTTC | CATSSLGGSRQFF
13 | TRBJ2-2 | . | few | TRBV12-3/TRBV12-4 | TGTGCCAGCAACCAGGATAACACCGGGGAGCTGTTTTTT | CASNQDNTGELFF
14 | TRBJ1-2 | TRBD1 | few | TRBV20-1 | TGCAGTGCTACCGGGGACAGTACTAACTATGGCTACACCTTC | CSATGDSTNYGYTF
12 | TRBJ2-7 | . | . | TRBV2 | TGTGCCAAACAGGGCCAGGCCTACGAGCAGTACTTC | CAKQGQAYEQYF
14 | TRBJ1-1 | . | few | TRBV20-1 | TGCAGTGCTCGACTGGGGGCGGACAACACTGAAGCTTTCTTT | CSARLGADNTEAFF
13 | TRBJ2-5 | . | few | TRBV20-1 | TGCAGTGCTAGAGATCAACAGGGCGGGACCCAGTACTTC | CSARDQQGGTQYF
13 | TRBJ1-1 | . | many | TRBV7-9 | TGTGCCAGCAGCTTTGAAGGGAACACTGAAGCTTTCTTT | CASSFEGNTEAFF
13 | TRBJ1-2 | . | . | TRBV7-2 | TGTGCCAGCAGCCGTGACAGCGTCTATGGCTACACCTTC | CASSRDSVYGYTF
17 | TRBJ2-6 | TRBD1 | few | TRBV6-1 | TGTGCCAGCACCCGGACAGGGGGGACCTCTGGGGCCAACGTCCTGACTTTC | CASTRTGGTSGANVLTF
11 | TRBJ1-5 | . | . | TRBV28 | TGTGCAGGGGGGGAGTGGGAGCCCCAGCATTTT | CAGGEWEPQHF
16 | TRBJ2-3 | TRBD2 | few | TRBV7-2 | TGTGCCAGCAGCTTAGCCCGCGGGGGGGTTACAGATACGCAGTATTTT | CASSLARGGVTDTQYF